Listed below are T cell receptor beta chains from one sample, sequenced in a study of neurological immune-mediated disorders. TCRdb reprocessed the 5' RACE reads via MiXCR and lists one record per CDR3 protein. The sample has about 31,000 distinct CDR3 sequences, more than 4% seen once. Sequenced input: CD4+ T cells from blood. Receptor source: a woman aged 40-49 years in good health. The CDR3 runs from the conserved cysteine through the conserved F or W. D genes are given only for firm matches. The listing skips clone size in some rows; elsewhere it reads once, few, many or a size class.

D	size	V	J	DNA	CDR3
-	many	TRBV14	TRBJ2-7	TGTGCCAGCAGCCAAGCCGGCTACGAGCAGTACTTC	CASSQAGYEQYF
-	many	TRBV7-2	TRBJ1-4	TGTGCCAGCAGTCAAGAGCACAATGAAAAACTGTTTTTT	CASSQEHNEKLFF
-	-	TRBV7-9	TRBJ1-1	TGTGCCAGCAAATTTAGGGGGGTGGACACTGAAGCTTTCTTT	CASKFRGVDTEAFF
TRBD1	many	TRBV5-1	TRBJ2-7	TGCGCCAGCAGCCCCCCCAAGGCAGGGGGCGGCGAGCAGTACTTC	CASSPPKAGGGEQYF
-	many	TRBV4-2	TRBJ1-2	TGTGCCAGCAGCCAAGATCAGGCGGCCAACTATGGCTACACCTTC	CASSQDQAANYGYTF
TRBD2	many	TRBV4-1	TRBJ2-3	TGCGCCAGCAGCCAAGATACTAGCGGGAGTTCAGATACGCAGTATTTT	CASSQDTSGSSDTQYF
TRBD2	many	TRBV5-1	TRBJ2-2	TGCGCCAGCAGCTTTCTAGCGGGAGTGGCCGGGGAGCTGTTTTTT	CASSFLAGVAGELFF
TRBD1	few	TRBV28	TRBJ2-7	TGTGCCAGCACTTCCCCCGGGACAGTATCCTACGAGCAGTACTTC	CASTSPGTVSYEQYF
-	many	TRBV27	TRBJ2-3	TGTGCCAGCGGAAACACAGATACGCAGTATTTT	CASGNTDTQYF
TRBD1	many	TRBV18	TRBJ1-6	TGTGCCAGCTCCCGGGGGACAGGGAATAATTCACCCCTCCACTTT	CASSRGTGNNSPLHF
TRBD2	many	TRBV6-5	TRBJ2-2	TGTGCCAGCAGTTACTCACCGGGACTAGCGACCACCGGGGAGCTGTTTTTT	CASSYSPGLATTGELFF